The sequence of this TCR beta chain was determined in a study of cytomegalovirus exposure and HLA in healthy donors. On the study more broadly: Within the Caucasian-associated ancestry cluster were about 81% of the roughly 360 genotyped donors.

The V end lost 11 bases, the J end lost 0 bases, and 14 bases lay between the germline ends. The CDR3 loop spans 14 amino acids. CDR1 and CDR2 from the germline V gene are LNHDA and SQIVND (reference sequence). Notes on the study in general: In a later analysis, TCR beta V- and J-gene trimming was associated with a missense DCLRE1C variant. Many donors shared some public TCRs, even though most TCR sequences were rare. Presence/absence analyses rested on an assumption that sequencing depth was roughly uniform across donors.

Comments on this clone: No antigen is known for it.

13 Jbeta primers and 60 Vbeta primers were used for the PCR. Sequencing was performed with immunoSEQ multiplex PCR; in TCRdb, only in-frame clones are kept and a portion is missing. The sample yields 190,000 or so clones, about 81% seen once. The sequence was obtained from a woman in her fifties or sixties in good health and CMV-seropositive. The chain joins TRBV19 to TRBJ1-3; possibly TRBD1 for D (6 bases). Sequencing was carried out using PBMCs. The CDR3 DNA follows: TGTGCCTTCGCAGGGGCCTTCTCTGGAAACACCATATATTTT. It codes for CAFAGAFSGNTIYF. Full variable domain (remainder filled in from reference TRBV19 and TRBJ1-3): DGGITQSPKYLFRKEGQNVTLSCEQNLNHDAMYWYRQDPGQGLRLIYYSQIVNDFQKGDIAEGYSVSREKKESFPLTVTSAQKNPTAFYLCAFAGAFSGNTIYFGEGSWLTVV.